The present T cell receptor beta chain was sequenced within a study of post-analysis software for immune sequencing data. Whole-study findings and limits: Roughly 5 TRBV segments occurring more often in patients than controls included TRBV5-6, TRBV5-1 and TRBV20-1. When the samples were clustered directly with F measure, those that had been prepared in the same batch showed strong co-clustering. Controls showed significantly higher normalized Chao1 diversity than did multiple sclerosis patients.

In regard to this clonotype: Antigen unknown. A read error is possible here, since a much larger clone lies one base away.

Unique molecular identifiers featured in each of the TCR beta cDNA libraries. There were 1 to 10 million T cells, and 480,000 or so cDNA molecules came from them. One entry per CDR3 protein results from TCRdb running MiXCR on the PCR reads. The data hold about 760,000 distinct CDR3 sequences, with approximately 30% observed a single time. Looked up from germline, CDR1 is KGHSH and CDR2 is LQKENI. The V end was cut by 5 bases, the J end by 5 bases, with 13 bases between. The CDR3 runs 14 residues. V is TRBV18 and J is TRBJ2-1; possibly TRBD2 for D (6 bases). The clonotype comes from a girl aged 5-17 years with multiple sclerosis. Sequenced material: blood. Here the CDR3 DNA reads TGTGCCAGCTCAGATAGCGGTTCCCACAATGAGCAGTTCTTC. The encoded protein is CASSDSGSHNEQFF.